A selection of T cell receptor beta chains follows, all from one sample in a study of HIV-infected children after antiretroviral therapy interruption. TCRdb re-analysed the 3' RACE reads in MiXCR, keeping a single row per CDR3 protein. The sample contains 70,000 to 90,000 distinct CDR3 sequences, 5.5% to 8.5% of which appear only once. Sequencing was performed on CD45RA+ CD4+ T cells from PBMCs, pooled from several time points, taken from a donor given antiretroviral therapy, either interrupted or continuous. The receptors shown here come from a pool of human donors with HIV. Both conserved end residues are part of each CDR3. The order of the fields is D gene, J gene, V gene, clone size, CDR3 protein, CDR3 DNA. The D gene is left open where the match is weak. The size of a clone is reported for some rows only, either as once, few or many, or as a class for expanded clones.

NA | TRBJ1-2 | TRBV15 | many | CATSRDPAAPYGYTF | TGTGCCACCAGCAGAGATCCGGCGGCACCCTATGGCTACACCTTC
NA | TRBJ2-5 | TRBV7-2 | NA | CASSPWRNNRGETQYF | TGTGCCAGCAGCCCCTGGCGGAATAACCGTGGAGAGACCCAGTACTTC
NA | TRBJ2-3 | TRBV20-1 | once | CSAKLSGRGTDTQYF | TGCAGTGCTAAACTGAGCGGCCGGGGGACAGATACGCAGTATTTT
NA | TRBJ2-6 | TRBV27 | many | CASRPMQGLSSGANVLTF | TGTGCCAGCAGACCAATGCAGGGGCTGAGCTCTGGGGCCAACGTCCTGACTTTC
TRBD2 | TRBJ2-7 | TRBV12-3/TRBV12-4 | many | CASHWTSGSYEQYF | TGTGCCAGCCATTGGACTAGCGGCTCCTACGAGCAGTACTTC
NA | TRBJ1-5 | TRBV20-1 | many | CSARENGPKNQPQHF | TGCAGTGCTAGAGAAAACGGACCCAAAAATCAGCCCCAGCATTTT
NA | TRBJ1-2 | TRBV29-1 | many | CSVETVRNGYTF | TGCAGCGTTGAGACCGTACGCAATGGCTACACCTTC
TRBD2 | TRBJ2-5 | TRBV6-5 | many | CASSGATGTSGRVLETQYF | TGTGCCAGCAGTGGGGCCACCGGGACTAGCGGGAGGGTCCTGGAGACCCAGTACTTC
NA | TRBJ2-1 | TRBV5-5 | many | CASSLVSLSYNEQFF | TGTGCCAGCAGCTTGGTAAGCTTATCCTACAATGAGCAGTTCTTC
TRBD2 | TRBJ2-7 | TRBV11-2 | many | CASSLGVAGSSGSEQYF | TGTGCCAGCAGCTTAGGGGTTGCTGGGAGTAGCGGGTCCGAGCAGTACTTC
NA | TRBJ2-1 | TRBV10-3 | many | CAIGGQTRSSYNEQFF | TGTGCCATCGGGGGGCAGACAAGAAGCTCCTACAATGAGCAGTTCTTC
TRBD1 | TRBJ2-1 | TRBV6-6 | many | CASSYSLGQGGDEQFF | TGTGCCAGCAGTTATTCCCTGGGACAGGGGGGCGATGAGCAGTTCTTC
TRBD1 | TRBJ1-2 | TRBV3-1 | many | CASSQDGRGYGYTF | TGTGCCAGCAGCCAAGATGGCAGGGGGTATGGCTACACCTTC
NA | TRBJ2-7 | TRBV5-1 | many | CASWRIDEQYF | TGCGCCAGCTGGCGTATTGACGAGCAGTACTTC
NA | TRBJ2-7 | TRBV24-1 | many | CATADDSWYEQYF | TGTGCCACCGCGGACGATTCTTGGTACGAGCAGTACTTC
NA | TRBJ1-1 | TRBV10-3 | many | CAIREDLPGGSTEAFF | TGTGCCATCAGAGAAGATCTCCCTGGGGGAAGCACTGAAGCTTTCTTT
TRBD2 | TRBJ2-1 | TRBV2 | many | CASSGKAGEAEQFF | TGTGCCAGCAGCGGCAAGGCGGGAGAGGCTGAGCAGTTCTTC
NA | TRBJ2-3 | TRBV6-1 | many | CASSNNRAYTQYF | TGTGCCAGCAGTAACAACAGGGCATATACGCAGTATTTT
TRBD1 | TRBJ2-3 | TRBV29-1 | few | CSVESRDSSTDTQYF | TGCAGCGTTGAGAGCCGGGACAGCTCCACAGATACGCAGTATTTT
TRBD1 | TRBJ1-2 | TRBV12-3/TRBV12-4 | many | CASSENRGFFDYGYTF | TGTGCCAGCAGTGAAAACAGGGGGTTCTTCGACTATGGCTACACCTTC
TRBD1 | TRBJ1-1 | TRBV5-5 | few | CASSQYRGGKLVTEAFF | TGTGCCAGCAGTCAGTACAGGGGGGGTAAGTTGGTCACTGAAGCTTTCTTT
TRBD1 | TRBJ1-1 | TRBV18 | few | CASTFGTGRTEAFF | TGTGCCAGCACCTTCGGGACAGGGCGGACTGAAGCTTTCTTT
NA | TRBJ2-7 | TRBV29-1 | NA | CSVDNRREGSYEQYF | TGCAGCGTTGATAATCGGAGGGAAGGTTCCTACGAGCAGTACTTC
TRBD1 | TRBJ2-1 | TRBV5-5 | NA | CASSLAGQGNYNEQFF | TGTGCCAGCAGCTTGGCTGGACAGGGGAACTACAATGAGCAGTTCTTC
NA | TRBJ2-4 | TRBV30 | many | CAWTLGHGNIQYF | TGTGCCTGGACTTTGGGACACGGAAACATTCAGTACTTC
TRBD2 | TRBJ2-7 | TRBV2 | NA | CASSEGGALYEQYF | TGTGCCAGCAGTGAGGGAGGGGCGCTTTACGAGCAGTACTTC
TRBD1 | TRBJ1-1 | TRBV5-8 | few | CASSPLTGDWAEAFF | TGTGCCAGCAGCCCATTAACAGGGGATTGGGCTGAAGCTTTCTTT
NA | TRBJ2-1 | TRBV19 | NA | CASSTLNEQFF | TGTGCCAGTAGTACCCTTAATGAGCAGTTCTTC
NA | TRBJ2-3 | TRBV21-1 | NA | CASSGTGGKDTQYF | TGTGCCAGCAGCGGGACAGGGGGAAAAGATACGCAGTATTTT
NA | TRBJ1-4 | TRBV4-1 | few | CASSQFRDKANEKLFF | TGCGCCAGCAGCCAATTCCGGGACAAAGCAAATGAAAAACTGTTTTTT
NA | TRBJ2-1 | TRBV5-1 | NA | CASSLLEVRNEQFF | TGCGCCAGCAGCTTGTTGGAAGTACGCAATGAGCAGTTCTTC
NA | TRBJ2-2 | TRBV5-1 | NA | CASSVTNGRSTGELFF | TGCGCCAGCAGCGTCACCAATGGGAGATCGACCGGGGAGCTGTTTTTT
TRBD1 | TRBJ2-1 | TRBV20-1 | few | CSASPDRVNEQFF | TGCAGTGCTAGTCCGGACAGGGTAAATGAGCAGTTCTTC
TRBD1 | TRBJ2-7 | TRBV29-1 | many | CSATGTGPEQYF | TGCAGCGCGACCGGGACAGGGCCCGAGCAGTACTTC
NA | TRBJ2-5 | TRBV19 | NA | CASSTRRGTQETQYF | TGTGCCAGTAGTACCCGCAGGGGTACCCAAGAGACCCAGTACTTC
NA | TRBJ1-5 | TRBV2 | many | CASSARQFSNQPQHF | TGTGCCAGCAGTGCGCGACAGTTTAGCAATCAGCCCCAGCATTTT
NA | TRBJ2-3 | TRBV11-1 | few | CASRSTVGGRADTQYF | TGTGCCAGCAGGTCGACGGTGGGGGGCCGTGCAGATACGCAGTATTTT
NA | TRBJ2-3 | TRBV19 | NA | CASSITGTDTQYF | TGTGCCAGTAGTATTACCGGGACAGATACGCAGTATTTT
TRBD1 | TRBJ1-6 | TRBV4-1 | many | CASSQEPWDRVRNSPLHF | TGCGCCAGCAGCCAAGAGCCCTGGGACAGGGTGCGGAATTCACCCCTCCACTTT
NA | TRBJ2-3 | TRBV7-9 | many | CASSLKRSGTDTQYF | TGTGCCAGCAGCTTAAAGCGGTCTGGCACAGATACGCAGTATTTT
TRBD1 | TRBJ2-6 | TRBV5-4 | many | CASRAGGNGANVLTF | TGTGCCAGCAGGGCAGGGGGCAATGGGGCCAACGTCCTGACTTTC
NA | TRBJ1-2 | TRBV19 | many | CASSIFRGRDYGYTF | TGTGCCAGTAGTATCTTCAGGGGACGAGACTATGGCTACACCTTC
NA | TRBJ1-5 | TRBV19 | many | CASSITNQPQHF | TGTGCCAGTAGTATTACTAATCAGCCCCAGCATTTT